These T cell receptor beta chains were read from a single sample in a study of blood T cell repertoires in COVID-19. Assay: immunoSEQ multiplex PCR; the TCRdb copy retains only in-frame clones and omits some. The sample has 250,000 or so clones, 80% to 90% seen once. The sequenced material came from PBMCs or T cells enriched from blood (not recorded which). Receptors originate from a woman in her 50s who had been exposed to COVID-19. Both conserved end residues are part of each CDR3. A D gene is named only where the DNA matches it firmly. Rows give clone size only sometimes, using once, few, many, or a class for an expanded clone.

CDR3 protein,CDR3 DNA,V gene,D gene,J gene,clone size
CASSGGQGIVETQYF,TGCGCCAGCAGCGGGGGACAGGGGATCGTAGAGACCCAGTACTTC,TRBV5-1,TRBD1,TRBJ2-5,-
CASSRTGVDGFYGYTF,TGTGCCAGCAGCCGCACTGGAGTAGACGGCTTCTATGGCTACACCTTC,TRBV11-2,-,TRBJ1-2,-
CASSDSRSGAGEAFF,TGTGCCAGCAGTGACTCCAGGAGTGGCGCGGGAGAAGCTTTCTTT,TRBV6-4,-,TRBJ1-1,-
CASSSGQGSPLHF,TGTGCCAGCAGTTCCGGACAGGGCTCACCCCTCCACTTT,TRBV27,TRBD1,TRBJ1-6,-
CASSLASGGATLTEAFF,TGTGCCAGCAGCTTAGCCTCAGGGGGCGCGACACTCACTGAAGCTTTCTTT,TRBV13,TRBD1,TRBJ1-1,-
CASSPSGLEETQYF,TGTGCCAGCAGCCCTTCCGGACTAGAAGAGACCCAGTACTTC,TRBV7-8,TRBD2,TRBJ2-5,-
CASSALAGGWETQYF,TGTGCCAGCAGCGCCCTAGCGGGGGGGTGGGAGACCCAGTACTTC,TRBV7-2,TRBD2,TRBJ2-5,-
CASSIDLPVEKLFF,TGTGCCAGTAGTATAGATCTCCCGGTCGAAAAACTGTTTTTT,TRBV19,-,TRBJ1-4,-
CASSIWGPGTGELFF,TGTGCCAGTAGTATATGGGGGCCGGGAACCGGGGAGCTGTTTTTT,TRBV19,-,TRBJ2-2,once
CATSGLAGPGADTQYF,TGTGCCACTTCGGGACTAGCGGGTCCCGGAGCAGATACGCAGTATTTT,TRBV19,TRBD2,TRBJ2-3,once
CASSVQQGTEAFF,TGTGCCAGCAGCGTCCAACAGGGGACTGAAGCTTTCTTT,TRBV9,TRBD1,TRBJ1-1,-
CASSQDTQGNYGYTF,TGCGCCAGCAGCCAAGACACTCAGGGAAACTATGGCTACACCTTC,TRBV4-1,-,TRBJ1-2,-
CASSLRAGELFF,TGTGCCAGCAGTCTTCGAGCCGGGGAGCTGTTTTTT,TRBV12-3/TRBV12-4,-,TRBJ2-2,-
CASTRTASGNTIYF,TGTGCCAGCACTCGGACTGCCTCTGGAAACACCATATATTTT,TRBV6-5,-,TRBJ1-3,-
CASSLDGGKMETQYF,TGTGCCAGCAGCCTCGACGGGGGAAAAATGGAGACCCAGTACTTC,TRBV7-9,-,TRBJ2-5,few
CASSSDRGKRETQYF,TGTGCCAGCAGCTCAGACAGGGGGAAGAGAGAGACCCAGTACTTC,TRBV7-2,TRBD1,TRBJ2-5,once
CASSRTGGYGYTF,TGTGCCAGCAGCAGAACAGGGGGGTATGGCTACACCTTC,TRBV14,TRBD1,TRBJ1-2,once
CASKAPGQGYDTEAFF,TGCGCCAGCAAGGCCCCGGGACAGGGGTACGACACTGAAGCTTTCTTT,TRBV5-1,TRBD1,TRBJ1-1,-
CASSQSNQPQHF,TGCGCCAGCAGCCAAAGCAATCAGCCCCAGCATTTT,TRBV10-2,-,TRBJ1-5,-
CASRTGWTDTQYF,TGTGCCTCTCGGACAGGGTGGACAGATACGCAGTATTTT,TRBV2,TRBD1,TRBJ2-3,-
CASSFELISDEQYF,TGTGCCAGCAGCTTTGAGTTAATCTCGGACGAGCAGTACTTC,TRBV5-5,-,TRBJ2-7,-
CSVEKPAGVGGELFF,TGCAGCGTTGAGAAACCAGCGGGGGTAGGCGGGGAGCTGTTTTTT,TRBV29-1,TRBD2,TRBJ2-2,-
CASSVLAGGLGEQFF,TGTGCCAGCAGCGTACTAGCGGGGGGCCTGGGGGAGCAGTTCTTC,TRBV5-4,TRBD2,TRBJ2-1,once
CATQIMQTEAFF,TGTGCCACCCAAATAATGCAGACTGAAGCTTTCTTT,TRBV11-2,-,TRBJ1-1,-
CASSEALAGGTDTQYF,TGTGCCAGCAGTGAAGCGCTGGCGGGGGGCACAGATACGCAGTATTTT,TRBV2,TRBD2,TRBJ2-3,few
CASSRDGGETDTQYF,TGTGCCAGCAGCCGAGATGGCGGGGAGACAGATACGCAGTATTTT,TRBV5-4,-,TRBJ2-3,-
CASSRGGINEKLFF,TGTGCCAGCAGTCGGGGAGGGATTAATGAAAAACTGTTTTTT,TRBV9,-,TRBJ1-4,-
CARSLAGSALCGYTF,TGTGCCAGAAGCTTGGCCGGCAGCGCCCTCTGCGGCTACACCTTC,TRBV5-3,-,TRBJ1-2,-
CASSQERRGSGELFF,TGTGCCAGCAGCCAAGAGAGGCGAGGATCCGGGGAGCTGTTTTTT,TRBV3-1/TRBV3-2,-,TRBJ2-2,once
CASSFGQVGSYNSPLHF,TGCGCCAGCAGCTTTGGACAGGTGGGCTCCTATAATTCACCCCTCCACTTT,TRBV5-1,TRBD1,TRBJ1-6,-
CASSSSGGYEQYF,TGTGCCAGCAGTTCTAGCGGGGGTTACGAGCAGTACTTC,TRBV6-5,TRBD2,TRBJ2-7,-
CASSELGGRNTIYF,TGTGCCAGCAGTGAATTGGGAGGACGAAACACCATATATTTT,TRBV2,-,TRBJ1-3,-